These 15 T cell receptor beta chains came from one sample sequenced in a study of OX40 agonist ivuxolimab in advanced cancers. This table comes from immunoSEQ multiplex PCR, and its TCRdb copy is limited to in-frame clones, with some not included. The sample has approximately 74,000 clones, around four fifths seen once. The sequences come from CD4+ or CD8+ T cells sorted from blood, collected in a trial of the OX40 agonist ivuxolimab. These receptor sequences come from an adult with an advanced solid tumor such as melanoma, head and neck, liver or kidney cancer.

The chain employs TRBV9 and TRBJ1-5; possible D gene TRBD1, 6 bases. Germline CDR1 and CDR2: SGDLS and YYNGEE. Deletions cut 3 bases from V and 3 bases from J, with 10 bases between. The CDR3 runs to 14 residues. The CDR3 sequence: CASSAQGYNQPQHF. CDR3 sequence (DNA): TGTGCCAGCAGCGCCCAGGGGTACAATCAGCCCCAGCATTTT. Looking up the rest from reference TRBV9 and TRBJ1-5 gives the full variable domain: DSGVTQTPKHLITATGQRVTLRCSPRSGDLSVYWYQQSLDQGLQFLIQYYNGEERAKGNILERFSAQQFPDLHSELNLSSLELGDSALYFCASSAQGYNQPQHFGDGTRLSIL.

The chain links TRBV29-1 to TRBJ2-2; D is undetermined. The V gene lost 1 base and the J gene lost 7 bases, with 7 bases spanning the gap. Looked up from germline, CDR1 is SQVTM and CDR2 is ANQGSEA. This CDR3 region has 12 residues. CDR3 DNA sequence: TGCAGCGTTGAAGGGGCGGTCGGGGAGCTGTTTTTT. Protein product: CSVEGAVGELFF.

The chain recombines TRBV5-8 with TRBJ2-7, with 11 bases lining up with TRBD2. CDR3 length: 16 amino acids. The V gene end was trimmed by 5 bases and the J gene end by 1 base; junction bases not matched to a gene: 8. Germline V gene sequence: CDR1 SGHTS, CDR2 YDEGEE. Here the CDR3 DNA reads TGTGCCAGCAGTTATCCTATAGCGGGAGGGTCCTACGAGCAGTACTTC. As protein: CASSYPIAGGSYEQYF.

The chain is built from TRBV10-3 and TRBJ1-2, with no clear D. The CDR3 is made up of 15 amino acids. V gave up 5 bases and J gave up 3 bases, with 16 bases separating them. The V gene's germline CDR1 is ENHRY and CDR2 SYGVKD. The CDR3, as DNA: TGTGCCATCAGTTTTCCTGGGATTGGGGACTATGGCTACACCTTC. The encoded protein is CAISFPGIGDYGYTF.

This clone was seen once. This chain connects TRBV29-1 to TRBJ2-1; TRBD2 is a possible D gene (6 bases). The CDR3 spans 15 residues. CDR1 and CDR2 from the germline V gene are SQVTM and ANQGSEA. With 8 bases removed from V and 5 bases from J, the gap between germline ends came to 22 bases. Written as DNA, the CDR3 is TGCAGCACCCGAATCATCTCGGGAGTTCACAATGAGCAGTTCTTC. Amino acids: CSTRIISGVHNEQFF.

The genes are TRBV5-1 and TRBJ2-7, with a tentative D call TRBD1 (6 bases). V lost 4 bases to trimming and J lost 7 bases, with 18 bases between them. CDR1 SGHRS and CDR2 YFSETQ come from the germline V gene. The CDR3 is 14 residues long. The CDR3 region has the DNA TGCGCCAGCAGCAGGACAGCAGGGGCGAAAGAGCAGTACTTC. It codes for CASSRTAGAKEQYF. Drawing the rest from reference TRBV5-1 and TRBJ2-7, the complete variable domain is KAGVTQTPRYLIKTRGQQVTLSCSPISGHRSVSWYQQTPGQGLQFLFEYFSETQRNKGNFPGRFSGRQFSNSRSEMNVSTLELGDSALYLCASSRTAGAKEQYFGPGTRLTVT.

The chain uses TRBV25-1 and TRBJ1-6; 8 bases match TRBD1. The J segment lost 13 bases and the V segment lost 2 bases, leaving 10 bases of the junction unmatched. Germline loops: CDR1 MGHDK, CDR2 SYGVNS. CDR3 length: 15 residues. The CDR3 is CASSEGGQAFAPLHF. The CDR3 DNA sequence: TGTGCCAGCAGTGAAGGGGGACAGGCTTTTGCGCCCCTCCACTTT.

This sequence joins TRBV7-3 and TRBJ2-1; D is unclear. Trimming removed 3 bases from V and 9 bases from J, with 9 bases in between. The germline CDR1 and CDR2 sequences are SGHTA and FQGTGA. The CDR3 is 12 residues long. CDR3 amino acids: CASSFLGGEQFF. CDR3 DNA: TGTGCCAGCAGCTTTCTTGGTGGTGAGCAGTTCTTC.

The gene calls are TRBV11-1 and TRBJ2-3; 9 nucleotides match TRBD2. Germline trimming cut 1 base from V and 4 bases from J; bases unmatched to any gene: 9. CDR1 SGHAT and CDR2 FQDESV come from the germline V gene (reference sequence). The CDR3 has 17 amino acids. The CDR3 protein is CASSLGGGAGGSDTQYF. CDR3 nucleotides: TGTGCCAGCAGCTTAGGCGGGGGGGCCGGTGGGTCAGATACGCAGTATTTT.

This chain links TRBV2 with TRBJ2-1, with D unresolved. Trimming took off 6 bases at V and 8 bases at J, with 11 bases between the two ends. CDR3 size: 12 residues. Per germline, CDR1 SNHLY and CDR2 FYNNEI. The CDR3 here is CASRVNGDEQFF. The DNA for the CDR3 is TGTGCCAGCAGGGTAAATGGGGATGAGCAGTTCTTC.

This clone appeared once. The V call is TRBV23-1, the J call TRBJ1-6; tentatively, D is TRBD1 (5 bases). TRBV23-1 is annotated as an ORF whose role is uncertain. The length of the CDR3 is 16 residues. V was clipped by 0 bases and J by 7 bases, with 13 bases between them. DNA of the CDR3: TGCGCCAGCAGTCAATCCGGCCGGGGCGGGAATTCACCCCTCCACTTT. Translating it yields CASSQSGRGGNSPLHF.

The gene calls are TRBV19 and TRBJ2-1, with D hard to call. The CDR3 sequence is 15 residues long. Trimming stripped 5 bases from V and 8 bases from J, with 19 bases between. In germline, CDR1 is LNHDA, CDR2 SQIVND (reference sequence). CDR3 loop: CASSSPVNRIDEQFF. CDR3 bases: TGTGCCAGTAGTTCCCCGGTTAATAGGATCGATGAGCAGTTCTTC.

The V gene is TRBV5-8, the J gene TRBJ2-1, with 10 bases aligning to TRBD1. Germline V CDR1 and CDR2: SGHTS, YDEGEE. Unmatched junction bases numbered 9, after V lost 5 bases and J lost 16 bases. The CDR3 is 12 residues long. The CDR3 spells CASSYDRGLSFF. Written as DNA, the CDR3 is TGTGCCAGCAGTTACGACAGGGGGCTCAGCTTCTTC.

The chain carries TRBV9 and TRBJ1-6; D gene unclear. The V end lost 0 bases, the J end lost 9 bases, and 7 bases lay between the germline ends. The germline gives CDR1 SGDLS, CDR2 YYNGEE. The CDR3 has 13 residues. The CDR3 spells CASSVATSSPLHF. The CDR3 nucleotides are TGTGCCAGCAGCGTAGCTACAAGTTCACCCCTCCACTTT.

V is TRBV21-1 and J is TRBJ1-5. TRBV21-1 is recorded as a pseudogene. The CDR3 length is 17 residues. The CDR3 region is CASSKPWVDPRNQPQHF. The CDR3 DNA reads TGTGCCAGCAGCAAACCGTGGGTGGACCCCAGGAATCAGCCCCAGCATTTT.